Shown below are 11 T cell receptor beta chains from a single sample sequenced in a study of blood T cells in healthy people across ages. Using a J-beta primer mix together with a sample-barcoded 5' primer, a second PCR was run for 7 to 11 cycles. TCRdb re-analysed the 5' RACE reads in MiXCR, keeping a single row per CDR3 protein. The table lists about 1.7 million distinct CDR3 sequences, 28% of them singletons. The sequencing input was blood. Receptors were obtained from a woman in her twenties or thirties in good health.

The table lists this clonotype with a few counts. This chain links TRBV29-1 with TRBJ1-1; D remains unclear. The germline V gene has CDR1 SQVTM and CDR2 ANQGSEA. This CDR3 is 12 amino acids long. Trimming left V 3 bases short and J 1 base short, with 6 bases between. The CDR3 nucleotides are TGCAGCGTTGAGACGGCGAACACTGAAGCTTTCTTT. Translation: CSVETANTEAFF.

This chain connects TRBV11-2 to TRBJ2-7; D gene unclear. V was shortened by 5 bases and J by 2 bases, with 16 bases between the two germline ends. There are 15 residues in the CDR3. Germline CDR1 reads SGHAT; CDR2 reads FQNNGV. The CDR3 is CASSPRAELTYEQYF. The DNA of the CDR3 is TGTGCCAGCAGCCCACGGGCAGAGCTGACCTACGAGCAGTACTTC.

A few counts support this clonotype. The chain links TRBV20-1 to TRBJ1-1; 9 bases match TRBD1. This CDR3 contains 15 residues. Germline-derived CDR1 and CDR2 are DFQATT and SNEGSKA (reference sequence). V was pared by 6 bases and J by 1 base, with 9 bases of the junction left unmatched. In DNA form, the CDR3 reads TGCAGTGCGCCACAGGGGGCCAGAGGGAACACTGAAGCTTTCTTT. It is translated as CSAPQGARGNTEAFF.

CDR3 region: CASSFAVDPNTGELFF. DNA of the CDR3: TGTGCCAGCAGCTTTGCCGTGGACCCAAACACCGGGGAGCTGTTTTTT. The chain is built from TRBV5-6 and TRBJ2-2; no reliable D call. Germline lookup yields CDR1 SGHDT and CDR2 YYEEEE. This CDR3 region has 16 residues. V was trimmed by 2 bases and J by 2 bases, leaving 13 bases between them.

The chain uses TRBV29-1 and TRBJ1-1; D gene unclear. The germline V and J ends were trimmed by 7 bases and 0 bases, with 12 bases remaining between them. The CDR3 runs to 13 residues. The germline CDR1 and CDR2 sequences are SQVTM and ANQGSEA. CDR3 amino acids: CSANTEMNTEAFF. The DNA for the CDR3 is TGCAGCGCGAACACGGAAATGAACACTGAAGCTTTCTTT.

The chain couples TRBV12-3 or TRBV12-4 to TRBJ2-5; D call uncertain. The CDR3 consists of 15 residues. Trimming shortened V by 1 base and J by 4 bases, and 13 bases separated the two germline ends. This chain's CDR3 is CASSLGIVGTETQYF. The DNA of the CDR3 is TGTGCCAGCAGTTTAGGGATTGTGGGAACAGAGACCCAGTACTTC.

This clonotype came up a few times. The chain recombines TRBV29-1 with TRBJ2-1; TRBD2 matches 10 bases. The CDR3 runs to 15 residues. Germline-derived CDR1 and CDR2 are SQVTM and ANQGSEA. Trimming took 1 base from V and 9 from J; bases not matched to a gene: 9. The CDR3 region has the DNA TGCAGCGTTGAAGCGCTTCTAGCGGGAGACGGTGAGCAGTTCTTC. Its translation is CSVEALLAGDGEQFF.

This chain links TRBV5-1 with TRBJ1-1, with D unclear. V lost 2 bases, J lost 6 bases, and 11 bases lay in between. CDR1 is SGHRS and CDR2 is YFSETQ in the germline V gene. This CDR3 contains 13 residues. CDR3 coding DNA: TGCGCCAGCAGCTTAATGAGTAGCGCTGAAGCTTTCTTT. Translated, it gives CASSLMSSAEAFF. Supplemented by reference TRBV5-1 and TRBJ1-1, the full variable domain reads KAGVTQTPRYLIKTRGQQVTLSCSPISGHRSVSWYQQTPGQGLQFLFEYFSETQRNKGNFPGRFSGRQFSNSRSEMNVSTLELGDSALYLCASSLMSSAEAFFGQGTRLTVV.

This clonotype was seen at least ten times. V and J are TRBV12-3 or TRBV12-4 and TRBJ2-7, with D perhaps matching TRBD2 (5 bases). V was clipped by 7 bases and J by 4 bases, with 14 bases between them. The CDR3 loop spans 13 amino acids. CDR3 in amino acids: CASTLGGLYEQYF. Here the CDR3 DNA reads TGTGCCAGCACCTTGGGTGGACTTTACGAGCAGTACTTC.

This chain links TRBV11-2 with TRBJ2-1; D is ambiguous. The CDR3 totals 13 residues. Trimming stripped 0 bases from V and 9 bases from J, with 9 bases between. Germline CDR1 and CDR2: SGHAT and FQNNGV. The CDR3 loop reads CASSLDRSSEQFF. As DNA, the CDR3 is TGTGCCAGCAGCTTAGATCGCAGTAGTGAGCAGTTCTTC.

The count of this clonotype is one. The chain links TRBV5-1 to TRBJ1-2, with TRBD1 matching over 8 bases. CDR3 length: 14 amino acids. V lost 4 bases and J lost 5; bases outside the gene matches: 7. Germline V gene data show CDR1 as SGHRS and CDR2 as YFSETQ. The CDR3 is CASSPGGISYGYTF. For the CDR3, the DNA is TGCGCCAGCAGCCCAGGGGGCATTTCGTATGGCTACACCTTC. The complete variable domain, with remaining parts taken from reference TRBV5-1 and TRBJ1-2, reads KAGVTQTPRYLIKTRGQQVTLSCSPISGHRSVSWYQQTPGQGLQFLFEYFSETQRNKGNFPGRFSGRQFSNSRSEMNVSTLELGDSALYLCASSPGGISYGYTFGSGTRLTVV.